This is a list of T cell receptor beta chains from one sample in a study of vaccination effects on CD4 cells after COVID-19. The antigens of these receptors remain unknown. Sequencing was performed with immunoSEQ multiplex PCR; in TCRdb, only in-frame clones are kept and a portion is missing. The sample has some 70,000 clones; around 81% are singletons. The specimen comprised CD4+ T cells from PBMCs cultured with HCoV-229E spike peptides, sampled after COVID-19 vaccination. The receptors originated from a human donor who received a COVID-19 vaccine. CDR3s include the opening cysteine and the closing phenylalanine or tryptophan. D genes are given only for firm matches. Expanded clones get a size class; other rows say once, few or many, or leave the size out.

>.|TRBV24-1|TRBD1|TRBJ2-5
TGTGCCACCAGTGACAACCACAGGGGCTGGGGGCAAGAGACCCAGTACTTC
CATSDNHRGWGQETQYF
>.|TRBV18|.|TRBJ1-3
TGTGCCAGCTCACCATACGTAATATCTGGAAACACCATATATTTT
CASSPYVISGNTIYF
>.|TRBV6-5|.|TRBJ1-1
TGTGCCAGCCTGGGACCGTCTGAAGCTTTCTTT
CASLGPSEAFF
>.|TRBV7-9|TRBD1|TRBJ1-5
TGTGCCAGCAGCTTAGGGACAGGGTTTCAGCCCCAGCATTTT
CASSLGTGFQPQHF
>once|TRBV28|.|TRBJ1-2
TGTGCCAGCAGCAGCCGAGGGTATGGCTACACCTTC
CASSSRGYGYTF
>.|TRBV28|.|TRBJ1-2
TGTGCCAGCAGTTTGTGGGGGACAAACTATGGCTACACCTTC
CASSLWGTNYGYTF
>few|TRBV10-2|.|TRBJ1-2
TGCGCCAGCAGAATGGGGGGGGCTATCTATGGCTACACCTTC
CASRMGGAIYGYTF
>.|TRBV6-1|.|TRBJ1-1
TGTGCCAGCAGTGAACGGTTGGCCCCCGTTGAAGCTTTCTTT
CASSERLAPVEAFF
>.|TRBV10-3|TRBD2|TRBJ2-1
TGTGCCATCAGTGTTGGCGGGGGAGTCTCCTACAATGAGCAGTTCTTC
CAISVGGGVSYNEQFF
>.|TRBV11-2|.|TRBJ2-2
TGTGCCAGCAGCTCCCGTCCTTCCCGGGGCGGCACCGGGGAGCTGTTTTTT
CASSSRPSRGGTGELFF
>.|TRBV6-5|TRBD1|TRBJ1-2
TGTGCCAGCAGAAACCGGGACAGGACCTATAACGGCTACACCTTC
CASRNRDRTYNGYTF
>few|TRBV7-9|TRBD1|TRBJ1-2
TGTGCCAGCAGCACACAGGGGAATGGTGGCTACACCTTC
CASSTQGNGGYTF
>.|TRBV6-5|TRBD2|TRBJ2-4
TGTGCCAGCAGTTACTCGAGCAGCGGGGGATTAGGCATTCAGTACTTC
CASSYSSSGGLGIQYF
>.|TRBV7-9|.|TRBJ1-1
TGTGCCAGCAGCTTATTCTGGAACACTGAAGCTTTCTTT
CASSLFWNTEAFF
>.|TRBV5-1|.|TRBJ1-5
TGCGCCAGCAGCGAACAGGGTAATAGCAATCAGCCCCAGCATTTT
CASSEQGNSNQPQHF
>once|TRBV2|TRBD1|TRBJ2-1
TGTGCCAGCAGTATGGGGACAGGGGGCTACAATGAGCAGTTCTTC
CASSMGTGGYNEQFF
>.|TRBV19|.|TRBJ1-6
TGTGCCAGTAGTACACACAGGGCTGCTTATGATTCACCCCTCCACTTT
CASSTHRAAYDSPLHF
>.|TRBV7-2|TRBD1|TRBJ1-4
TGTGCCAGCAGCAGACAGGGGGAGCGTGAAAAACTGTTTTTT
CASSRQGEREKLFF
>.|TRBV5-1|TRBD1|TRBJ1-6
TGCGCCAGCAGCTCCAAACCCAGGGGGGACTTTAATTCACCCCTCCACTTT
CASSSKPRGDFNSPLHF
>.|TRBV6-5|TRBD1|TRBJ2-5
TGTGCCAGCAGGGGTACGGGACAGATGAAAGAGACCCAGTACTTC
CASRGTGQMKETQYF
>.|TRBV20-1|.|TRBJ1-1
TGCAGTGCTACAGGGTACGAGGCTTTCTTT
CSATGYEAFF
>few|TRBV5-1|.|TRBJ1-4
TGCGCCAGCAGCCTCGCGGGGAGGGGGAGTGGGGATGAAAAACTGTTTTTT
CASSLAGRGSGDEKLFF
>once|TRBV5-1|TRBD2|TRBJ2-3
TGCGCCAGCACCAGCGGGGGCACAGATACGCAGTATTTT
CASTSGGTDTQYF
>.|TRBV3-1/TRBV3-2|TRBD1|TRBJ1-2
TGTGCCAGCAGCCCTGAAGAGACAGGGGGCGCGAGTAGCTATGGCTACACCTTC
CASSPEETGGASSYGYTF
>.|TRBV5-1|.|TRBJ1-6
TGCGCCAGCAGCTTGGAGGAAGGGCTGAGTTCACCCCTCCACTTT
CASSLEEGLSSPLHF
>.|TRBV29-1|TRBD2|TRBJ2-1
TGCAGCGTTGAGGGACTAGTTAGTGAGCAGTTCTTC
CSVEGLVSEQFF
>.|TRBV28|.|TRBJ2-5
TGTGCCAGCAGCAAACAGGGAGTTACTCAAGAGACCCAGTACTTC
CASSKQGVTQETQYF
>.|TRBV6-5|.|TRBJ1-2
TGTGCCAGCAGTTCCGTACTCAACTATGGCTACACCTTC
CASSSVLNYGYTF
>.|TRBV30|.|TRBJ2-1
TGTGCCTGGGTGGTCGCGGGGCTTCCTAACAATGAGCAGTTCTTC
CAWVVAGLPNNEQFF
>.|TRBV7-2|.|TRBJ2-3
TGTGCCAGCAGCAACCAAATCGGAGATACGCAGTATTTT
CASSNQIGDTQYF
>.|TRBV7-3|.|TRBJ1-1
TGTGCCAGCAGCTTAACCCCCTCCACAGTGTACACTGAAGCTTTCTTT
CASSLTPSTVYTEAFF
>.|TRBV3-1/TRBV3-2|.|TRBJ2-1
TGTGCCAGCAGCCAGGCCCTAGGTTTAGGCCAGGAATACAATGAGCAGTTCTTC
CASSQALGLGQEYNEQFF
>.|TRBV7-2|.|TRBJ2-3
TGTGCCAGCAGCTCCTACCTCGTCGGAGATACGCAGTATTTT
CASSSYLVGDTQYF
>few|TRBV23-1|.|TRBJ1-2
TGCGCCAGCAGTCAACGACAAGACTACACGGAGGGCTACACCTTC
CASSQRQDYTEGYTF
>.|TRBV19|.|TRBJ2-1
TGTGCCAGTAGTATCACCAGGGGATTGGATGAGCAGTTCTTC
CASSITRGLDEQFF
>once|TRBV19|TRBD1|TRBJ1-5
TGTGCCAGTAGTAAGACGACAGGGCCAGGGAGCAATCAGCCCCAGCATTTT
CASSKTTGPGSNQPQHF
>once|TRBV7-9|.|TRBJ1-5
TGTGCCAGCGGACGTCCAGATCAGCCCCAGCATTTT
CASGRPDQPQHF
>.|TRBV7-8|TRBD2|TRBJ2-2
TGTGCCAGCAGCCCTGGGGGGGGGTCCGGGGAGCTGTTTTTT
CASSPGGGSGELFF
>.|TRBV3-1/TRBV3-2|.|TRBJ1-5
TGTGCCAGCAGCCAAGGGGTGCAGCCCCAGCATTTT
CASSQGVQPQHF
>.|TRBV2|.|TRBJ2-2
TGTGCCAGCAGTGAATCCTCGGCCGGGGAGCTGTTTTTT
CASSESSAGELFF
>few|TRBV28|.|TRBJ1-2
TGTGCCAGCGAACGGACCGACTATGGCTACACCTTC
CASERTDYGYTF
>.|TRBV6-5|.|TRBJ1-3
TGTGCCAGCAAGCTATCCATCTCTGGAAACACCATATATTTT
CASKLSISGNTIYF
>.|TRBV5-1|.|TRBJ1-3
TGCGCCAGCAGCTCGACCATCTCTGGAAACACCATATATTTT
CASSSTISGNTIYF
>.|TRBV2|.|TRBJ1-2
TGTGCCAGTCAACAGGGCCCCGGGGGCTACACCTTC
CASQQGPGGYTF
>.|TRBV6-6|.|TRBJ2-2
TGTGCCAGCAGGTACATCGGGGAGCTGTTTTTT
CASRYIGELFF
>.|TRBV3-1/TRBV3-2|.|TRBJ1-6
TGTGCCAGCAGCCAAGCATACAGGAGCTCCTATAATTCACCCCTCCACTTT
CASSQAYRSSYNSPLHF
>.|TRBV5-1|.|TRBJ1-1
TGCGCCAGCAGCTTGCTCTCCCCGAGGGACACTGAAGCTTTCTTT
CASSLLSPRDTEAFF
>.|TRBV7-2|.|TRBJ2-3
TGTGCCAGCAGCCCGACCGGAGCAGATACGCAGTATTTT
CASSPTGADTQYF
>.|TRBV2|TRBD1|TRBJ1-1
TGTGCCAGCAGCCCTACAGGGGGTGAAGCTTTCTTT
CASSPTGGEAFF
>.|TRBV2|TRBD1|TRBJ1-1
TGTGCCAGCAGGGCGGGACAGGGTCGAGTCCGGAACACTGAAGCTTTCTTT
CASRAGQGRVRNTEAFF
>once|TRBV24-1|.|TRBJ1-2
TGTGCCACCAGTGACCCGGGATTCAACTATGGCTACACCTTC
CATSDPGFNYGYTF
>.|TRBV24-1|TRBD1|TRBJ2-5
TGTGCCACCAGCTCGAACAGGGGTTCGGAGACCCAGTACTTC
CATSSNRGSETQYF
>.|TRBV9|.|TRBJ1-6
TGTGCCAGCAGCCGCCCCCCGGGACCGCCAAATTCACCCCTCCACTTT
CASSRPPGPPNSPLHF
>.|TRBV7-9|.|TRBJ2-5
TGTGCCAGCAGCTTAGGGCCGGGACCAAGAAAAGAGACCCAGTACTTC
CASSLGPGPRKETQYF
>few|TRBV27|TRBD1|TRBJ1-2
TGTGCCAGCAGGACAGGGACAGTTCCCAACTATGGCTACACCTTC
CASRTGTVPNYGYTF
>.|TRBV5-8|.|TRBJ2-3
TGTGCCAGCAGCTTGGCCGGGGAAGGGAGGATTGGCACAGATACGCAGTATTTT
CASSLAGEGRIGTDTQYF
>.|TRBV2|.|TRBJ1-5
TGTGCCAGCAGTGGGTACGGCACAGGGAACGGTCAGCCCCAGCATTTT
CASSGYGTGNGQPQHF
>.|TRBV10-3|TRBD1|TRBJ1-1
TGTGCCATCAGCGAGGACAGGTTTGAAGCTTTCTTT
CAISEDRFEAFF
>few|TRBV18|.|TRBJ1-2
TGTGCCAGCTCTGCCACAGGGAGCGACGGCTACACCTTC
CASSATGSDGYTF